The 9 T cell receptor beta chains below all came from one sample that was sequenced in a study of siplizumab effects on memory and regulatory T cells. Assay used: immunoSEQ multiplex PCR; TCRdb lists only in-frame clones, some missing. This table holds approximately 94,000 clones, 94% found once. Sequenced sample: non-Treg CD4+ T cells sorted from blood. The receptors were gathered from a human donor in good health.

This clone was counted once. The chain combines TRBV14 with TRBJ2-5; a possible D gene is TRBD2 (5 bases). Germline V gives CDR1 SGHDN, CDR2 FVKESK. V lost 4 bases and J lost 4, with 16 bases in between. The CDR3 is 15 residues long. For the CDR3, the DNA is TGTGCCAGCAGCCGCCAATTAGGAGGTTCAGAGACCCAGTACTTC. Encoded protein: CASSRQLGGSETQYF.

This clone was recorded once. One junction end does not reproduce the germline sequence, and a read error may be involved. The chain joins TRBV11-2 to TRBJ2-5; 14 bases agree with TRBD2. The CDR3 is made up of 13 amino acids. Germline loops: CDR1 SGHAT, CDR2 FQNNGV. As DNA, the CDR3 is TGCGGGACTAGCGGGAGTAGGCAGGAGACCCAGTACTTC. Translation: CGTSGSRQETQYF.

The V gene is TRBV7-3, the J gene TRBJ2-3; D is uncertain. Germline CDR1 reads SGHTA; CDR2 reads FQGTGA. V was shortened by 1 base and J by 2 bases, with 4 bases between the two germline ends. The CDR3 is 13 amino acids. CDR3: CASSLIATDTQYF. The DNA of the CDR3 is TGTGCCAGCAGCTTAATCGCCACAGATACGCAGTATTTT.

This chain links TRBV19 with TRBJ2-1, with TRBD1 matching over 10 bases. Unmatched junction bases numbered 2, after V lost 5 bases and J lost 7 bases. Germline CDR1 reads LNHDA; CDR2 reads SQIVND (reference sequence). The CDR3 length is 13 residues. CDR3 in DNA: TGTGCCAGTAGTTTGGGACAGGGGAATGAGCAGTTCTTC. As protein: CASSLGQGNEQFF.

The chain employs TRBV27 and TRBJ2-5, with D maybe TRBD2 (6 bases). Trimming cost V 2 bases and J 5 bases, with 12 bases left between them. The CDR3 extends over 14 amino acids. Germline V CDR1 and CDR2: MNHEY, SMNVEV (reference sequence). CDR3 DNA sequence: TGTGCCAGCAGTTTAACCCGGGAGTGGGAGACCCAGTACTTC. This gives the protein CASSLTREWETQYF.

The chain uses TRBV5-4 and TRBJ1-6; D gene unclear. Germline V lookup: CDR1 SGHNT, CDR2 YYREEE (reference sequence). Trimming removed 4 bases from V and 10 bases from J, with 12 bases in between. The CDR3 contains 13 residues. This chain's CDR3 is CASSALSESPLHF. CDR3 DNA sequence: TGTGCCAGCAGCGCACTCTCGGAGTCACCCCTCCACTTT.

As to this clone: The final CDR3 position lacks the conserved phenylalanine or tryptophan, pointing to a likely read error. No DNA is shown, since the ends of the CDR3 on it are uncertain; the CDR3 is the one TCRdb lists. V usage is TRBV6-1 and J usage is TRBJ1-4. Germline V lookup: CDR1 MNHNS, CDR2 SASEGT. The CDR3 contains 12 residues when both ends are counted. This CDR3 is CASSEEGSPTLR.

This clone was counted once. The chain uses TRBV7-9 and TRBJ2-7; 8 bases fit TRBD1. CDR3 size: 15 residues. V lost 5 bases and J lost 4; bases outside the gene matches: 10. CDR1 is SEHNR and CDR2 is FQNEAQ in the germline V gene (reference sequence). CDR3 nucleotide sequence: TGTGCCAGCAGCCCGGACAGGGCTAGGACTTACGAGCAGTACTTC. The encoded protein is CASSPDRARTYEQYF.

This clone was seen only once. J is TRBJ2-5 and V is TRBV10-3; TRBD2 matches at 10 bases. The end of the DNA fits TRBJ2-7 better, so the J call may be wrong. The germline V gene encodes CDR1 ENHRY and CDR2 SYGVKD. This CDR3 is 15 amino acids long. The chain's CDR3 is CAIRASGREIDEQYF. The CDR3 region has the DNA TGTGCCATCAGGGCTAGCGGGAGAGAAATTGACGAGCAGTACTTC.